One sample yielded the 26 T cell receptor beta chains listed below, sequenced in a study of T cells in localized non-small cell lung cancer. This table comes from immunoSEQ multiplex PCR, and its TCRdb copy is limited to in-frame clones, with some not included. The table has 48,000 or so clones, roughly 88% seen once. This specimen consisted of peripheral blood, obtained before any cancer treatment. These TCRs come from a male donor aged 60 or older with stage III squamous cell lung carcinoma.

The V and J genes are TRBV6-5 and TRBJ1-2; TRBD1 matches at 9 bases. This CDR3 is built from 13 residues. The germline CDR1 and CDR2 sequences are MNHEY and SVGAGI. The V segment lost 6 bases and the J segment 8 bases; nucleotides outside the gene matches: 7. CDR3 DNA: TGTGCCAGCAGGATACAGGGGGCGCAGGGCTACACCTTC. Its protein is CASRIQGAQGYTF.

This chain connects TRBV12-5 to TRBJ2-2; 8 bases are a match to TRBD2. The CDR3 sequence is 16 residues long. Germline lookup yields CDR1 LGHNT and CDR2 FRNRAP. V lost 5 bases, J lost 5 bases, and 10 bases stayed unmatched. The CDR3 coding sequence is TGTGCTAGTGGTATAAGTCGCCCGGGGGGGACCGGGGAGCTGTTTTTT. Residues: CASGISRPGGTGELFF.

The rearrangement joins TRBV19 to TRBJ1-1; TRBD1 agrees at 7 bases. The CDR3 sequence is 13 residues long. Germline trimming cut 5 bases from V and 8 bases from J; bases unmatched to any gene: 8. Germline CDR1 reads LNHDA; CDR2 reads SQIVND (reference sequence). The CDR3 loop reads CASSHDRAREAFF. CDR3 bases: TGTGCCAGTAGTCACGACAGGGCACGAGAAGCTTTCTTT. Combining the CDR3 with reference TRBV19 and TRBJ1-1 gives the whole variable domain DGGITQSPKYLFRKEGQNVTLSCEQNLNHDAMYWYRQDPGQGLRLIYYSQIVNDFQKGDIAEGYSVSREKKESFPLTVTSAQKNPTAFYLCASSHDRAREAFFGQGTRLTVV.

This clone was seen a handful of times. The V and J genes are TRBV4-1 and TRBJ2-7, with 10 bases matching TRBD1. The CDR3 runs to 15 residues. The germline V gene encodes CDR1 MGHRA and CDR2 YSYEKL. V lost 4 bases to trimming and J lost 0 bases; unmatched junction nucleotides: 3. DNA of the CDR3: TGCGCCAGCAGCCGCCGGGACAGGGGCTCCTACGAGCAGTACTTC. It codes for CASSRRDRGSYEQYF.

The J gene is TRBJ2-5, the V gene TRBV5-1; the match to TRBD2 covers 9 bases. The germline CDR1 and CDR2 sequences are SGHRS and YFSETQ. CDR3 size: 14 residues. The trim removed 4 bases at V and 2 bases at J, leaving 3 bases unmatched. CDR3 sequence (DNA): TGCGCCAGCAGCCCAGCGGGAGGACAAGAGACCCAGTACTTC. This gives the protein CASSPAGGQETQYF. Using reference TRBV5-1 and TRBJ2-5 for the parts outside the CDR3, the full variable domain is KAGVTQTPRYLIKTRGQQVTLSCSPISGHRSVSWYQQTPGQGLQFLFEYFSETQRNKGNFPGRFSGRQFSNSRSEMNVSTLELGDSALYLCASSPAGGQETQYFGPGTRLLVL.

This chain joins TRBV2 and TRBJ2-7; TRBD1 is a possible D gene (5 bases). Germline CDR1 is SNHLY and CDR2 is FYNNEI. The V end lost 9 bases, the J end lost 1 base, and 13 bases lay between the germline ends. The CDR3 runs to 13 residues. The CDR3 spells CARRGTGSYEQYF. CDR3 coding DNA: TGTGCCAGAAGGGGCACCGGGTCCTACGAGCAGTACTTC.

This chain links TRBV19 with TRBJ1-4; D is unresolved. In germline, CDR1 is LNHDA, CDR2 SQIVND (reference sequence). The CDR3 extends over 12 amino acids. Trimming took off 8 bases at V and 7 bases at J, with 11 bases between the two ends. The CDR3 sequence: CASGGGIEKLFF. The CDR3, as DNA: TGTGCCAGTGGTGGAGGCATTGAAAAACTGTTTTTT. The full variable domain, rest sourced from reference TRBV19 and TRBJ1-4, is DGGITQSPKYLFRKEGQNVTLSCEQNLNHDAMYWYRQDPGQGLRLIYYSQIVNDFQKGDIAEGYSVSREKKESFPLTVTSAQKNPTAFYLCASGGGIEKLFFGSGTQLSVL.

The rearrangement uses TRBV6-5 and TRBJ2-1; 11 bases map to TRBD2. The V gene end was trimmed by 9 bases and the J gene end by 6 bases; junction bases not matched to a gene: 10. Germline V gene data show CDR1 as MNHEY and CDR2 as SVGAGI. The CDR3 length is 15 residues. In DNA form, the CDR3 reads TGTGCCAGTACACCCGGGACTAGCGGATCCAATGAGCAGTTCTTC. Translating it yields CASTPGTSGSNEQFF.

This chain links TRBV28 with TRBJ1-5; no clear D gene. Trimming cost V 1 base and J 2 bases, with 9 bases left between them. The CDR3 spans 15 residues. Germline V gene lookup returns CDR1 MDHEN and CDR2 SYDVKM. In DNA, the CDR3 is TGTGCCAGCAGTTTATCCTACACGGGCAATCAGCCCCAGCATTTT. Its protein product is CASSLSYTGNQPQHF.

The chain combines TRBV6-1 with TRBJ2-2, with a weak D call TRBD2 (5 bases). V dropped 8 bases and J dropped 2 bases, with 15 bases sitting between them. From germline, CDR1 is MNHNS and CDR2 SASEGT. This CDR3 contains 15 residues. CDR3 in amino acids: CASLQGSANTGELFF. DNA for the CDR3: TGTGCCAGCCTCCAAGGGAGTGCAAACACCGGGGAGCTGTTTTTT.

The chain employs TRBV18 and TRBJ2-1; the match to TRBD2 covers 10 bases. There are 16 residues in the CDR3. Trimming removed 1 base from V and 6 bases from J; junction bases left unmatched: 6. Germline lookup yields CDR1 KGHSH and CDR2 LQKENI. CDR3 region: CASSPRLAGDVNEQFF. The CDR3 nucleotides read TGTGCCAGCTCACCACGTCTAGCGGGAGACGTCAATGAGCAGTTCTTC. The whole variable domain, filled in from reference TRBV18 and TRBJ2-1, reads NAGVMQNPRHLVRRRGQEARLRCSPMKGHSHVYWYRQLPEEGLKFMVYLQKENIIDESGMPKERFSAEFPKEGPSILRIQQVVRGDSAAYFCASSPRLAGDVNEQFFGPGTRLTVL.

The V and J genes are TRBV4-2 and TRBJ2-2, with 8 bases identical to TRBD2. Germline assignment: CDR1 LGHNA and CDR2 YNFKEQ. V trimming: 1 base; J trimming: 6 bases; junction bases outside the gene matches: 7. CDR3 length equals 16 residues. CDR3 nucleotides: TGTGCCAGCAGCCAAGCCAGCGGGAGTAATCCCGGGGAGCTGTTTTTT. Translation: CASSQASGSNPGELFF.

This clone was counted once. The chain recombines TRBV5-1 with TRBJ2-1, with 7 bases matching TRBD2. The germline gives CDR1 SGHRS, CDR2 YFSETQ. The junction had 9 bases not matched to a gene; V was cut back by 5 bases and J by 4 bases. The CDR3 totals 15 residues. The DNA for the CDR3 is TGCGCCAGCAGGCCCTCAAGAGCGGGGTACAATGAGCAGTTCTTC. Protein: CASRPSRAGYNEQFF.

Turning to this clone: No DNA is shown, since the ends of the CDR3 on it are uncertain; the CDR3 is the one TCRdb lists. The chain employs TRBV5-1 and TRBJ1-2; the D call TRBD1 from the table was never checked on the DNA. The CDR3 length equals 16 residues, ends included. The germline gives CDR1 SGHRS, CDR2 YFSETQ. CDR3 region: CASSSTLGTAAYGYTF.

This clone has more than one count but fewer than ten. CDR3 in amino acids: CASSVGLVGETQYF. The DNA for the CDR3 is TGTGCCAGCAGCGTAGGGCTAGTGGGGGAGACCCAGTACTTC. The rearrangement joins TRBV9 to TRBJ2-5; D not certain. This CDR3 spans 14 amino acids. The V gene's germline CDR1 is SGDLS and CDR2 YYNGEE. Trimming stripped 0 bases from V and 5 bases from J, with 11 bases between.

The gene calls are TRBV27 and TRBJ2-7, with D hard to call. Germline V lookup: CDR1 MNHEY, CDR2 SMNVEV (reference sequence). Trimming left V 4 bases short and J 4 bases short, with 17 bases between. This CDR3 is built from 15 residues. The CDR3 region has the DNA TGTGCCAGCAGTTCCGCGGACGCCGGACCTTACGAGCAGTACTTC. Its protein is CASSSADAGPYEQYF.

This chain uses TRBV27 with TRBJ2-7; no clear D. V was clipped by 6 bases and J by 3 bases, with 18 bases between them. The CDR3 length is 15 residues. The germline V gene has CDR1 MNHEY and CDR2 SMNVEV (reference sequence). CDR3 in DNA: TGTGCCAGCAGCCCTAATGACGGGCGCAACTACGAGCAGTACTTC. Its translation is CASSPNDGRNYEQYF.

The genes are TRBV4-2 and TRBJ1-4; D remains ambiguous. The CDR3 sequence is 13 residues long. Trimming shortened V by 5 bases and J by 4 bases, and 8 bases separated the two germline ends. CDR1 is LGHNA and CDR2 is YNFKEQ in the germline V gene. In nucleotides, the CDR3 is TGTGCCAGCAGCTTGGCGGTTAATGAAAAACTGTTTTTT. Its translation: CASSLAVNEKLFF.

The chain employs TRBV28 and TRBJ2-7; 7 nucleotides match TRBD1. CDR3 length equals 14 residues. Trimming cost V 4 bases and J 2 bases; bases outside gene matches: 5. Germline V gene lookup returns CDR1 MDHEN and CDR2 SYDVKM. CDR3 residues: CASSSGTVPYEQYF. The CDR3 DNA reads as TGTGCCAGCAGTTCCGGGACAGTTCCCTACGAGCAGTACTTC.

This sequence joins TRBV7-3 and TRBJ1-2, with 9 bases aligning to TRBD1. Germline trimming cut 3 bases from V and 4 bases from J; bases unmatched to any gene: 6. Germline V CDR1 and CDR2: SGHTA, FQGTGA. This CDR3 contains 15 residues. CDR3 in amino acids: CASSFGQGFAYGYTF. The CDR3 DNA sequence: TGTGCCAGCAGCTTCGGACAGGGGTTTGCCTATGGCTACACCTTC.

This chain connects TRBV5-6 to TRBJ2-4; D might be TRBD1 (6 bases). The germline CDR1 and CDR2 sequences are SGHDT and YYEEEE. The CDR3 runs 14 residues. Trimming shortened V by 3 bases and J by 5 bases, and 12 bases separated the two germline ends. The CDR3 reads CASSSQGSENIQYF. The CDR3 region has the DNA TGTGCCAGCAGCTCCCAGGGGAGCGAAAACATTCAGTACTTC.

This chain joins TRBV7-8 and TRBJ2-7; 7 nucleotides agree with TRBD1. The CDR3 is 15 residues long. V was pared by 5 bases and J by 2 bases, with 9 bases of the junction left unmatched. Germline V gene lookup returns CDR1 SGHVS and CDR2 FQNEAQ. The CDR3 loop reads CASSPRDSLAYEQYF. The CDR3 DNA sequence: TGTGCCAGCAGCCCCCGGGACAGCTTAGCCTACGAGCAGTACTTC.

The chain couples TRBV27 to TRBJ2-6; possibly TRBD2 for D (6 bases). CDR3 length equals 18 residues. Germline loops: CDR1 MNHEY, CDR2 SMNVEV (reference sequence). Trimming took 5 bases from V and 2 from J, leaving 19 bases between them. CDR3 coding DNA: TGTGCCAGCAGTCGCTCTCTCGGGAGTGCGCCTGGGGCCAACGTCCTGACTTTC. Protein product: CASSRSLGSAPGANVLTF.

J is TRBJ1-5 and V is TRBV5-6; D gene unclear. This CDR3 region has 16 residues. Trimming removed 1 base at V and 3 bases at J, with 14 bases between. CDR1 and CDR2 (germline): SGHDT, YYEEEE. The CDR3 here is CASSLWAGLHNQPQHF. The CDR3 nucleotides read TGTGCCAGCAGCTTGTGGGCCGGGTTGCACAATCAGCCCCAGCATTTT.

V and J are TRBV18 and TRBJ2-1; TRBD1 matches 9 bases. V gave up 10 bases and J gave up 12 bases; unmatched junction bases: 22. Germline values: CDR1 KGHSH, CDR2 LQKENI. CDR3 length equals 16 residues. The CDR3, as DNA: TGTGCCACCGAGACCCCCCCGGGACAGGGAGGCGGCGGGCAGTTCTTC. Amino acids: CATETPPGQGGGGQFF. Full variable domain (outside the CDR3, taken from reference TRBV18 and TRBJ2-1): NAGVMQNPRHLVRRRGQEARLRCSPMKGHSHVYWYRQLPEEGLKFMVYLQKENIIDESGMPKERFSAEFPKEGPSILRIQQVVRGDSAAYFCATETPPGQGGGGQFFGPGTRLTVL.

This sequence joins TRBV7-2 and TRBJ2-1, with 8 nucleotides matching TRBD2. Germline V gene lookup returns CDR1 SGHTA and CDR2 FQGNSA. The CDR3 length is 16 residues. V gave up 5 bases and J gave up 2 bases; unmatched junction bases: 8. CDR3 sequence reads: CASSREGQGAYNEQFF. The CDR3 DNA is TGTGCCAGCAGCCGGGAGGGGCAGGGTGCCTACAATGAGCAGTTCTTC. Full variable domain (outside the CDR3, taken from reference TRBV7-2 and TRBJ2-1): GAGVSQSPSNKVTEKGKDVELRCDPISGHTALYWYRQSLGQGLEFLIYFQGNSAPDKSGLPSDRFSAERTGGSVSTLTIQRTQQEDSAVYLCASSREGQGAYNEQFFGPGTRLTVL.